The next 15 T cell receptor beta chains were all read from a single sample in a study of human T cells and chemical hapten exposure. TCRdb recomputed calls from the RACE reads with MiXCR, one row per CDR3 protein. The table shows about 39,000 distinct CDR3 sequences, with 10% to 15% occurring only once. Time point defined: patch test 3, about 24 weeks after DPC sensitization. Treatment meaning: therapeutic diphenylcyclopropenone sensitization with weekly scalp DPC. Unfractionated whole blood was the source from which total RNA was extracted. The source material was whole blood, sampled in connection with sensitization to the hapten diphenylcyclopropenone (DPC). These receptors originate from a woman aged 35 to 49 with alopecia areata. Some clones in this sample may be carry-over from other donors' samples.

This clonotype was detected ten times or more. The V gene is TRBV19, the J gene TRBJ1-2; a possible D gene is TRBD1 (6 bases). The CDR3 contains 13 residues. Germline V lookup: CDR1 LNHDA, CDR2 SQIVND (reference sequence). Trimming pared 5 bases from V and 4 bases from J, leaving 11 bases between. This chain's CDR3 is CASSQGLSYGYTF. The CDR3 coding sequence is TGTGCCAGTAGTCAGGGGCTCAGCTATGGCTACACCTTC.

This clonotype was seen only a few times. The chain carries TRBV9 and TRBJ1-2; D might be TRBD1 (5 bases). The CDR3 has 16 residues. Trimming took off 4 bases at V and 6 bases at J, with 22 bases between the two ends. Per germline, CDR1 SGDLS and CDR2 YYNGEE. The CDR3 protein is CASSIDPQGVRDGYTF. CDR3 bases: TGTGCCAGCAGCATTGACCCGCAGGGAGTTCGGGATGGCTACACCTTC. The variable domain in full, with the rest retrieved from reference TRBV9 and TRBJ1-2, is DSGVTQTPKHLITATGQRVTLRCSPRSGDLSVYWYQQSLDQGLQFLIQYYNGEERAKGNILERFSAQQFPDLHSELNLSSLELGDSALYFCASSIDPQGVRDGYTFGSGTRLTVV.

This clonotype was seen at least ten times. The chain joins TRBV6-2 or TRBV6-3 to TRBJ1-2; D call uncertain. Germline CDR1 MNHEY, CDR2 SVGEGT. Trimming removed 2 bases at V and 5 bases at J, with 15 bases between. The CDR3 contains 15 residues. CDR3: CASSYELENWYGYTF. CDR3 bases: TGTGCCAGCAGTTACGAGCTGGAGAATTGGTATGGCTACACCTTC.

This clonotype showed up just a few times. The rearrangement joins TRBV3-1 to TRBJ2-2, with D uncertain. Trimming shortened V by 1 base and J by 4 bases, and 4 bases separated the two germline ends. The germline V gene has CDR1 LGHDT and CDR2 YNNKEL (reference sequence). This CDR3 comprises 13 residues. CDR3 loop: CASSQVRTGELFF. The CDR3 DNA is TGTGCCAGCAGCCAAGTACGCACCGGGGAGCTGTTTTTT.

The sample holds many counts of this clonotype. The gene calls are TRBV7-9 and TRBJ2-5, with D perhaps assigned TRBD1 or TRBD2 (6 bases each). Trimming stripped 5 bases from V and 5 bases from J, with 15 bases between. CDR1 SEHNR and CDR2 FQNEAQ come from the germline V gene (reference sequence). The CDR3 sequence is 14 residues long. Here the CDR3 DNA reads TGTGCCAGCAGCCTGGGGGCGGGAAGGGAGACCCAGTACTTC. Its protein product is CASSLGAGRETQYF.

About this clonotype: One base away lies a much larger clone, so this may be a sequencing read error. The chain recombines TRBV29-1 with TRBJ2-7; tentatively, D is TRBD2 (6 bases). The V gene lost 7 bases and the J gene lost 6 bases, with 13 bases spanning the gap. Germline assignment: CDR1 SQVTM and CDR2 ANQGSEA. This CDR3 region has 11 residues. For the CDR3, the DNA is TGCAGCGCCGGGAGCCCCTCCGAGCAGTACTTC. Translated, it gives CSAGSPSEQYF.

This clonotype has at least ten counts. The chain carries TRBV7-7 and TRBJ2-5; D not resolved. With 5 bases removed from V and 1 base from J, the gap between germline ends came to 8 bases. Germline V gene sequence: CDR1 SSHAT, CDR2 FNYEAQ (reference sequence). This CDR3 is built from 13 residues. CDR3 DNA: TGTGCCAGCAGCCTACTAACCCAAGAGACCCAGTACTTC. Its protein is CASSLLTQETQYF.

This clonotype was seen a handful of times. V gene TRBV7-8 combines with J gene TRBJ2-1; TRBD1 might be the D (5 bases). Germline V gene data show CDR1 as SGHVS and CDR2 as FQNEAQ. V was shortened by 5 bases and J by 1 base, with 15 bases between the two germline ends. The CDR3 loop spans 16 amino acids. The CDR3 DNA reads TGTGCCAGCAGCGGACCCCGGACACTGTCCTACAATGAGCAGTTCTTC. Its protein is CASSGPRTLSYNEQFF.

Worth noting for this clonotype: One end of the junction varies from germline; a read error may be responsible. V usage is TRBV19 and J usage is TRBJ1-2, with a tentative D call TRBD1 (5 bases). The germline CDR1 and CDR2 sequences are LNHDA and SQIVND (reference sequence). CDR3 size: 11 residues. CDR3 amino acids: CASSWQGGTNF. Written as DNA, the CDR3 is TGTGCCAGTAGTTGGCAGGGCGGGACGAACTTC.

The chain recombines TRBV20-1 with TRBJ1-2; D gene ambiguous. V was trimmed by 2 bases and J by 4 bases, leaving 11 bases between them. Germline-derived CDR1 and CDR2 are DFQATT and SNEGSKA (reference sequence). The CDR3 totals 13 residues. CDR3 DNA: TGCAGTGCTAGACCGGCCCGGAGCTATGGCTACACCTTC. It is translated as CSARPARSYGYTF.

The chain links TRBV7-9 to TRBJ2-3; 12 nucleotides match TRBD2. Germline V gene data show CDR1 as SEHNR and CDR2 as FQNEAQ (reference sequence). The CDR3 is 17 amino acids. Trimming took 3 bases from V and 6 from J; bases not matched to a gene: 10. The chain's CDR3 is CASSFPRLAGVLDTQYF. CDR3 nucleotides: TGTGCCAGCAGCTTCCCTAGACTAGCGGGAGTCCTCGATACGCAGTATTTT.

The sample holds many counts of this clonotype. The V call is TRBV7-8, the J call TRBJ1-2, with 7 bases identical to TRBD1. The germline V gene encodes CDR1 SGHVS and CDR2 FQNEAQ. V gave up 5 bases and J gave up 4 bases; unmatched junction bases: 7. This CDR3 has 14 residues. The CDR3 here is CASSTMTGSYGYTF. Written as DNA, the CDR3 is TGTGCCAGCAGCACCATGACAGGGAGCTATGGCTACACCTTC. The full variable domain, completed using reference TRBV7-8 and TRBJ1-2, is GAGVSQSPRYKVAKRGQDVALRCDPISGHVSLFWYQQALGQGPEFLTYFQNEAQLDKSGLPSDRFFAERPEGSVSTLKIQRTQQEDSAVYLCASSTMTGSYGYTFGSGTRLTVV.

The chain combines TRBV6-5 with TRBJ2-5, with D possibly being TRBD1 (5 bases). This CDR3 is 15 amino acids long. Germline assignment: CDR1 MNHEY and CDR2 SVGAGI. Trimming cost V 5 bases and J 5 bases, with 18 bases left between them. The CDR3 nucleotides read TGTGCCAGCAGTCACCAACCCACAGGTAGCGAGACCCAGTACTTC. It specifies CASSHQPTGSETQYF.

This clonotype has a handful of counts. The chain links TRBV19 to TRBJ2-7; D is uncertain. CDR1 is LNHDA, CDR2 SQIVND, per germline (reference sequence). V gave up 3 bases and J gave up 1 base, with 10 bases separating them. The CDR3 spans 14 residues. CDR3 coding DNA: TGTGCCAGTAGTATGGGTTCTCCGTCCTACGAGCAGTACTTC. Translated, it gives CASSMGSPSYEQYF. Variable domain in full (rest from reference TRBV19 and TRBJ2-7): DGGITQSPKYLFRKEGQNVTLSCEQNLNHDAMYWYRQDPGQGLRLIYYSQIVNDFQKGDIAEGYSVSREKKESFPLTVTSAQKNPTAFYLCASSMGSPSYEQYFGPGTRLTVT.

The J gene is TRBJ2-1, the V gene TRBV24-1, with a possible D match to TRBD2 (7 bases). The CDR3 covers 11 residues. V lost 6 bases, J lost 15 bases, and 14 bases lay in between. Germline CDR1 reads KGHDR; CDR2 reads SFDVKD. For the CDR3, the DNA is TGTGCCACCAGTCGTGGGCGGGGGCTGTTCTTC. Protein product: CATSRGRGLFF.